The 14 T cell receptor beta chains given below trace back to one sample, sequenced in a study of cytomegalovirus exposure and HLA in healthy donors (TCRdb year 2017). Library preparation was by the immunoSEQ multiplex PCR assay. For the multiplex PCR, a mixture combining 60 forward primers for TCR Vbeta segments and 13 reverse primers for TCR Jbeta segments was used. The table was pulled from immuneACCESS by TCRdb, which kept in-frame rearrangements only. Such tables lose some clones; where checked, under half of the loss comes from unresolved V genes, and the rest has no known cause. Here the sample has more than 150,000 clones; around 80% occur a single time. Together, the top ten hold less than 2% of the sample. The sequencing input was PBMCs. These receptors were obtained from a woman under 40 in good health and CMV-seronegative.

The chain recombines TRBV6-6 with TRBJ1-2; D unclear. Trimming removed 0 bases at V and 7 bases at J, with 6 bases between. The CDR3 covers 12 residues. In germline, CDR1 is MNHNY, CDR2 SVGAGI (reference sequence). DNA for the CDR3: TGTGCCAGCAGTTACTCCCTGAGTGGCTACACCTTC. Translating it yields CASSYSLSGYTF.

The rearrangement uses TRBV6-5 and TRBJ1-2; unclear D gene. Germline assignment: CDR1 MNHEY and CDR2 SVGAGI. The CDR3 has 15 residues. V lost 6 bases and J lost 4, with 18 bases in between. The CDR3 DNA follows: TGTGCCAGCAGGCCTCAAAGTGACGGACTCTATGGCTACACCTTC. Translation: CASRPQSDGLYGYTF.

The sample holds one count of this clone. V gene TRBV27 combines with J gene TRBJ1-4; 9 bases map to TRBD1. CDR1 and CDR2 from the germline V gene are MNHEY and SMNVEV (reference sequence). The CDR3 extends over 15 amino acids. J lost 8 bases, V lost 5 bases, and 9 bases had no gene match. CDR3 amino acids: CASSSNRGLGEKLFF. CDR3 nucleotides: TGTGCCAGCAGTAGCAACAGGGGGCTGGGAGAAAAACTGTTTTTT. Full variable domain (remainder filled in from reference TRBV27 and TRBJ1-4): EAQVTQNPRYLITVTGKKLTVTCSQNMNHEYMSWYRQDPGLGLRQIYYSMNVEVTDKGDVPEGYKVSRKEKRNFPLILESPSPNQTSLYFCASSSNRGLGEKLFFGSGTQLSVL.

The CDR3 loop is CASSPTGGAGTEAFF. In DNA form, the CDR3 reads TGCGCCAGCAGCCCGACCGGGGGGGCTGGCACTGAAGCTTTCTTT. The V call is TRBV5-1, the J call TRBJ1-1, with a weak D call TRBD1 (6 bases). Trimming took off 4 bases at V and 4 bases at J, with 17 bases between the two ends. The CDR3 totals 15 residues. Germline lookup yields CDR1 SGHRS and CDR2 YFSETQ.

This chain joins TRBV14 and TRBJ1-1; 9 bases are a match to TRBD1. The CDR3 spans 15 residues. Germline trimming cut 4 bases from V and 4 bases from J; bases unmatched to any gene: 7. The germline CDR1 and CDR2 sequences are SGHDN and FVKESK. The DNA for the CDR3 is TGTGCCAGCAGCCGATTAGGACAGGGGATCACTGAAGCTTTCTTT. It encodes CASSRLGQGITEAFF.

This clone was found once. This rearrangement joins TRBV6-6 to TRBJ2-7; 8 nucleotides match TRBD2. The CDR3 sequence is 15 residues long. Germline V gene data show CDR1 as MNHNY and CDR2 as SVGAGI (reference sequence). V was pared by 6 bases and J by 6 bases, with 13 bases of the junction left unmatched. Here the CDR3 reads CASRRNGGVSAEQYF. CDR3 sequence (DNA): TGTGCCAGCAGGCGAAACGGGGGGGTTTCCGCCGAGCAGTACTTC.

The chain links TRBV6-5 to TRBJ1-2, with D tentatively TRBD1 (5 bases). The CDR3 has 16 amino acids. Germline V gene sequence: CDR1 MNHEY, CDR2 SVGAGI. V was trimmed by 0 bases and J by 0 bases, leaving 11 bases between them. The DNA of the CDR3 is TGTGCCAGCAGTTACTCCACAGGAGAAGCTAACTATGGCTACACCTTC. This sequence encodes CASSYSTGEANYGYTF.

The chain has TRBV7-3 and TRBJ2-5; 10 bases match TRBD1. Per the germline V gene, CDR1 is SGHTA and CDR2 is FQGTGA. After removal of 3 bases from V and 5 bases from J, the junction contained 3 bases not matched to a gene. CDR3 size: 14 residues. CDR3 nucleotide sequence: TGTGCCAGCAGCTTGGGACAGGGGTATGAGACCCAGTACTTC. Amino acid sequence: CASSLGQGYETQYF.

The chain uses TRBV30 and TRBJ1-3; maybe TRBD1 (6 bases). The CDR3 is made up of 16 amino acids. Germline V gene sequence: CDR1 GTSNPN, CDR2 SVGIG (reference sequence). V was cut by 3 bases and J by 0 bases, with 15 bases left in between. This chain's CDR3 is CAWSDTGFSSGNTIYF. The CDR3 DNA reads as TGTGCCTGGAGCGATACAGGGTTCAGCTCTGGAAACACCATATATTTT.

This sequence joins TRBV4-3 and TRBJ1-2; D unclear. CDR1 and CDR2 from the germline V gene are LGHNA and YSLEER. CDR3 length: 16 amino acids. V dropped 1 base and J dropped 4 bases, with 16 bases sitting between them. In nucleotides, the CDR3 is TGCGCCAGCAGCCAAGGAACAAGACCGACGGGCTATGGCTACACCTTC. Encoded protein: CASSQGTRPTGYGYTF.

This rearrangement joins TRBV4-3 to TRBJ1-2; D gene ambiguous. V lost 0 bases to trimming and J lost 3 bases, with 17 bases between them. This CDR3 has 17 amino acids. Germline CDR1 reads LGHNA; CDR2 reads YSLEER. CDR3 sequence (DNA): TGCGCCAGCAGCCAAGATCGGCTCGACAAATCTTACTATGGCTACACCTTC. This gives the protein CASSQDRLDKSYYGYTF.

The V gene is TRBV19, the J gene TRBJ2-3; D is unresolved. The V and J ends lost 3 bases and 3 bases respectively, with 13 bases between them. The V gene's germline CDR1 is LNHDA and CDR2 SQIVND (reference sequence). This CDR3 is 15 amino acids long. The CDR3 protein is CASSIFGGATDTQYF. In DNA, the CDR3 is TGTGCCAGTAGTATTTTCGGCGGTGCGACAGATACGCAGTATTTT. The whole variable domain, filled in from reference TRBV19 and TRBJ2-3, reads DGGITQSPKYLFRKEGQNVTLSCEQNLNHDAMYWYRQDPGQGLRLIYYSQIVNDFQKGDIAEGYSVSREKKESFPLTVTSAQKNPTAFYLCASSIFGGATDTQYFGPGTRLTVL.

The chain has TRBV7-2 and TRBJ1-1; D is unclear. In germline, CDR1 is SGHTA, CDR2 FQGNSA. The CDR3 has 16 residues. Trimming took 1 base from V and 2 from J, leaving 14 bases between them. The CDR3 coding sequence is TGTGCCAGCAGCTTAGGTTTGAGGAAACTTAACACTGAAGCTTTCTTT. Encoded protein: CASSLGLRKLNTEAFF.

In DNA, the CDR3 is TGCAGCGTTTACAATACAGGGGGCGATGAAAAACTGTTTTTT. Translated, it gives CSVYNTGGDEKLFF. The chain links TRBV29-1 to TRBJ1-4, with 9 positions matching TRBD1. The CDR3 length is 14 residues. The germline CDR1 and CDR2 sequences are SQVTM and ANQGSEA. The V and J ends lost 5 bases and 6 bases, in that order; junction bases with no gene match: 7.